The 18 T cell receptor beta chains in this list originate from one sample, sequenced in a study of shared clonotypes between healthy human individuals. Clones were sequenced by immunoSEQ multiplex PCR, and TCRdb holds only the in-frame ones, with some missing. In the table there are millions of clones, about 93% of which are singletons. Naive CD8 cells, CD45RO-negative and positively selected for CCR7, excluded terminally differentiated effector memory CD45RA+ cells. Sequenced material: naive CD8+ T cells from PBMCs. These receptors were collected from a man aged 18 to 30 in good health. Some clones in this sample may be carry-over from other donors' samples.

The V call is TRBV9, the J call TRBJ2-3; D gene ambiguous. CDR1 and CDR2 from the germline V gene are SGDLS and YYNGEE. This CDR3 has 15 residues. V was trimmed by 2 bases and J by 2 bases, leaving 12 bases between them. The DNA of the CDR3 is TGTGCCAGCAGCGTTTGGTTTGGAATCACAGATACGCAGTATTTT. It yields the protein CASSVWFGITDTQYF.

This clone has a single count. The chain joins TRBV11-2 to TRBJ2-7; D gene uncertain. V lost 1 base and J 6 bases, leaving 7 bases between the germline ends. Germline CDR1 SGHAT, CDR2 FQNNGV. The CDR3 runs 12 residues. The CDR3 DNA reads TGTGCCAGCAGCTTAGGCCCAACCGAGCAGTACTTC. It translates to CASSLGPTEQYF.

The J gene is TRBJ2-5, the V gene TRBV2; D possibly uses TRBD1 or TRBD2 (6 bases each). Trimming removed 8 bases at V and 2 bases at J, with 15 bases between. The CDR3 loop spans 14 amino acids. Germline-derived CDR1 and CDR2 are SNHLY and FYNNEI. The CDR3 coding sequence is TGTGCCAGCGGGGGGCAGGGGCGGCAAGAGACCCAGTACTTC. Protein sequence: CASGGQGRQETQYF.

The V and J genes are TRBV27 and TRBJ1-2; tentatively, D is TRBD1 (6 bases). Germline CDR1 reads MNHEY; CDR2 reads SMNVEV (reference sequence). CDR3 length equals 13 residues. V was clipped by 6 bases and J by 1 base, with 9 bases between them. The CDR3 DNA is TGTGCCAGCAGCTCAGGGGATAACTATGGCTACACCTTC. As protein: CASSSGDNYGYTF.

For this clone: Other DNA sequences in the same sample also yield this CDR3. The chain couples TRBV27 to TRBJ1-1; maybe TRBD1 (5 bases). Trimming took off 3 bases at V and 0 bases at J, with 8 bases between the two ends. The CDR3 runs 14 residues. Germline CDR1 MNHEY, CDR2 SMNVEV (reference sequence). CDR3 bases: TGTGCCAGCAGTTTTCAGGGCGTGAACACTGAAGCTTTCTTT. Its protein is CASSFQGVNTEAFF.

The chain couples TRBV5-1 to TRBJ2-1; 11 bases are a match to TRBD2. Germline trimming cut 8 bases from V and 2 bases from J; bases unmatched to any gene: 3. Germline loops: CDR1 SGHRS, CDR2 YFSETQ. The CDR3 covers 14 residues. CDR3 residues: CASSGRAAYNEQFF. In nucleotides, the CDR3 is TGCGCCAGTAGCGGGAGGGCCGCCTACAATGAGCAGTTCTTC.

The V call is TRBV6-1, the J call TRBJ2-6; D unclear. V was cut by 0 bases and J by 0 bases, with 9 bases left in between. The CDR3 runs to 17 residues. The germline V gene has CDR1 MNHNS and CDR2 SASEGT. CDR3 DNA sequence: TGTGCCAGCAGTGAAGCCTTGGCCCTCTCTGGGGCCAACGTCCTGACTTTC. It encodes CASSEALALSGANVLTF.

This clone was seen once. The rearrangement joins TRBV7-9 to TRBJ1-1; unclear D gene. The length of the CDR3 is 13 residues. The ends were cut back, 7 bases at V and 8 bases at J, with 17 bases in the middle. In germline, CDR1 is SEHNR, CDR2 FQNEAQ (reference sequence). The CDR3 protein is CASKNRVPKEAFF. DNA for the CDR3: TGTGCCAGCAAAAACCGGGTCCCAAAGGAAGCTTTCTTT.

The chain combines TRBV25-1 with TRBJ2-5, with D possibly being TRBD1 or TRBD2 (5 bases each). The end of the DNA aligns better with TRBJ2-7, so the J call may be wrong. The germline CDR1 and CDR2 sequences are MGHDK and SYGVNS. This CDR3 region has 14 residues. In DNA form, the CDR3 reads TGTGCCAGCAGTGGATGGGGGACGGCCTACGAGCAGTACTTC. Residues: CASSGWGTAYEQYF.

V usage is TRBV28 and J usage is TRBJ1-5; no firm D call. The CDR3 is 15 residues long. Germline V lookup: CDR1 MDHEN, CDR2 SYDVKM. Trimming removed 3 bases from V and 2 bases from J, with 11 bases in between. CDR3 region: CASSLVKVGNQPQHF. The CDR3 DNA reads as TGTGCCAGCAGTTTGGTTAAGGTGGGCAATCAGCCCCAGCATTTT.

As concerns this clone: Other DNA sequences in the sample encode the same CDR3. V gene TRBV7-9 combines with J gene TRBJ1-1; D remains ambiguous. V was shortened by 4 bases and J by 0 bases, with 6 bases between the two germline ends. The CDR3 runs to 13 residues. Per germline, CDR1 SEHNR and CDR2 FQNEAQ (reference sequence). This CDR3 is CASSSTMNTEAFF. The CDR3 DNA reads TGTGCCAGCAGCTCAACAATGAACACTGAAGCTTTCTTT. The whole variable domain, remainder taken from reference TRBV7-9 and TRBJ1-1, is DTGVSQNPRHKITKRGQNVTFRCDPISEHNRLYWYRQTLGQGPEFLTYFQNEAQLEKSRLLSDRFSAERPKGSFSTLEIQRTEQGDSAMYLCASSSTMNTEAFFGQGTRLTVV.

The rearrangement joins TRBV11-2 to TRBJ2-7; maybe TRBD1 (6 bases). The CDR3 runs to 15 residues. The V gene's germline CDR1 is SGHAT and CDR2 FQNNGV. The V gene lost 1 base and the J gene lost 4 bases, with 14 bases spanning the gap. The CDR3 loop reads CASSLAGAGEYEQYF. For the CDR3, the DNA is TGTGCCAGCAGCTTAGCTGGGGCAGGGGAGTACGAGCAGTACTTC.

This clone was counted a single time. The chain joins TRBV7-8 to TRBJ2-1; 9 bases are shared with TRBD2. Germline assignment: CDR1 SGHVS and CDR2 FQNEAQ. With 6 bases clipped from V and 0 bases from J, the junction kept 3 bases outside the gene matches. This CDR3 is 15 amino acids long. In DNA form, the CDR3 reads TGTGCCAGCAGAGGTAGCGGGAGCTCCTACAATGAGCAGTTCTTC. Amino acids: CASRGSGSSYNEQFF.

The gene calls are TRBV21-1 and TRBJ2-7. TRBV21-1 is a pseudogene segment. The CDR3 consists of 12 residues. The DNA for the CDR3 is TGTGCCAGCGGTAATCCCCGTAGGGAGCAGTACTTC. It encodes CASGNPRREQYF.

The CDR3 nucleotides read TGTGCCAGCAGCATCAAGGGACTAGCGGCGGGGGATGAGCAGTTCTTC. This sequence encodes CASSIKGLAAGDEQFF. The V and J genes are TRBV2 and TRBJ2-1, with 11 bases matching TRBD2. The CDR3 runs 16 residues. Looked up from germline, CDR1 is SNHLY and CDR2 is FYNNEI. V lost 6 bases, J lost 8 bases, and 12 bases stayed unmatched. The variable domain in full, with the rest retrieved from reference TRBV2 and TRBJ2-1, is EPEVTQTPSHQVTQMGQEVILRCVPISNHLYFYWYRQILGQKVEFLVSFYNNEISEKSEIFDDQFSVERPDGSNFTLKIRSTKLEDSAMYFCASSIKGLAAGDEQFFGPGTRLTVL.

The rearrangement links TRBV5-6 to TRBJ2-5; a weak D match, TRBD2 (5 bases). CDR3 size: 14 residues. Trimming cost V 4 bases and J 5 bases, with 15 bases left between them. Germline CDR1 reads SGHDT; CDR2 reads YYEEEE. The CDR3 sequence: CASSLDSARETQYF. CDR3 bases: TGTGCCAGCAGCCTCGATAGCGCCCGGGAGACCCAGTACTTC.

This clone showed up just a few times. The gene calls are TRBV6-4 and TRBJ2-7, with 8 nucleotides matching TRBD1. Germline V gene lookup returns CDR1 MRHNA and CDR2 SNTAGT. The ends lost 6 bases at V and 13 bases at J; junction bases unmatched: 11. The CDR3 spans 12 residues. The CDR3 spells CASSEDREDIYF. The CDR3 nucleotides read TGTGCCAGCAGCGAGGACAGGGAGGATATCTACTTC.

The rearrangement uses TRBV4-2 and TRBJ1-5, with D maybe TRBD1 (5 bases). The CDR3 has 15 amino acids. Trimming pared 4 bases from V and 2 bases from J, leaving 12 bases between. Per germline, CDR1 LGHNA and CDR2 YNFKEQ. The CDR3 loop reads CASSPDSPGNQPQHF. The CDR3 nucleotides read TGTGCCAGCAGCCCCGACAGTCCTGGCAATCAGCCCCAGCATTTT.